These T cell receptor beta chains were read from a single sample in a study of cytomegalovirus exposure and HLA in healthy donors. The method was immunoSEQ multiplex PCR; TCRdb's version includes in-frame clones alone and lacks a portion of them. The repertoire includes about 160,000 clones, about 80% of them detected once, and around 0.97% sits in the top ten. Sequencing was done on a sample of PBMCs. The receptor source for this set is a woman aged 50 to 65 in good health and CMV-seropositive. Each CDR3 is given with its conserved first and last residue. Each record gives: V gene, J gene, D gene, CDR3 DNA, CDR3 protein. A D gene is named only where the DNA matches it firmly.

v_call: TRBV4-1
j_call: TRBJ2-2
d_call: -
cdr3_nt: TGCGCCAGCAGTCAGAAACAGAACGCCGGGGAGCTGTTTTTT
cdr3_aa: CASSQKQNAGELFF

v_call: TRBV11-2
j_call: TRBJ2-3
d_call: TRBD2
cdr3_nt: TGTGCCAGCAGCTACACTAGCGGGGGTATAGATACGCAGTATTTT
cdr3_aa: CASSYTSGGIDTQYF

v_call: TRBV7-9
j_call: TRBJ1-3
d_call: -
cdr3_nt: TGTGCCAGCAGCTTAGGCGCCTCTGGAAACACCATATATTTT
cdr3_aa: CASSLGASGNTIYF

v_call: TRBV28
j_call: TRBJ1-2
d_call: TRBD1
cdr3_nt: TGTGCCAGCAGGACTACCGGAGGGGGCGTTACGTATGGCTACACCTTC
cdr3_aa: CASRTTGGGVTYGYTF

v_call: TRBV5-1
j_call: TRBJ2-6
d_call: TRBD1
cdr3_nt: TGCGCCAGCAGGGACAGGGTAATGAGTGGGGCCAACGTCCTGACTTTC
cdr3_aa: CASRDRVMSGANVLTF

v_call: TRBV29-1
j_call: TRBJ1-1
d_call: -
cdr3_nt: TGCAGCGTTGAACAGGAGGTACCTGAAGCTTTCTTT
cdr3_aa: CSVEQEVPEAFF

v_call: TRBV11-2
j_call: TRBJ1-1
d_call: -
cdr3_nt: TGTGCCAGCAGCTTAAGTGGCTACACTGAAGCTTTCTTT
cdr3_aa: CASSLSGYTEAFF

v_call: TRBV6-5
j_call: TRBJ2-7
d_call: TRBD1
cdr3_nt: TGTGCCAGCAGTCGTCGGGACAGTTATTCCTACGAGCAGTACTTC
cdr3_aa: CASSRRDSYSYEQYF

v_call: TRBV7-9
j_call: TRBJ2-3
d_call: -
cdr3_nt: TGTGCCAGCAGCTTATCGCGGGGGCGCACAGATACGCAGTATTTT
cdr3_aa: CASSLSRGRTDTQYF

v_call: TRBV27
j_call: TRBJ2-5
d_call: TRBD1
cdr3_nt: TGTGCCAGCAGTTTGACACGACAGGGCGGCGGAGAGACCCAGTACTTC
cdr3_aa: CASSLTRQGGGETQYF

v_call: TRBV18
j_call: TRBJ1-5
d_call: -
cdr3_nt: TGTGCCAGCTCCCAAACTACAGGGAAAATAGGGCCCCAGCATTTT
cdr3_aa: CASSQTTGKIGPQHF

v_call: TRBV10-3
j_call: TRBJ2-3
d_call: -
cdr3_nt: TGTGCCATCTCTCGCGGACAACCCGCAAGCACAGATACGCAGTATTTT
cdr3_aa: CAISRGQPASTDTQYF